This T cell receptor beta chain derives from a study of cytomegalovirus exposure and HLA in healthy donors. Vbeta (60) and Jbeta (13) primers were used in the PCR. Assay used: immunoSEQ multiplex PCR; TCRdb lists only in-frame clones, some missing. In the table there are approximately 170,000 clones, around 80% of which are singletons. The clonotype originates from a boy younger than 10 in good health and CMV-seronegative. Sequenced material: PBMCs.

The CDR3 sequence: CASRSTDRATEAFF. CDR3 nucleotides: TGTGCCAGCAGATCGACGGACAGGGCGACTGAAGCTTTCTTT. The chain recombines TRBV5-6 with TRBJ1-1, with 8 bases that match TRBD1. The germline V gene encodes CDR1 SGHDT and CDR2 YYEEEE. V dropped 5 bases and J dropped 5; count of bases not matched to a gene: 8. The CDR3 is 14 residues long.